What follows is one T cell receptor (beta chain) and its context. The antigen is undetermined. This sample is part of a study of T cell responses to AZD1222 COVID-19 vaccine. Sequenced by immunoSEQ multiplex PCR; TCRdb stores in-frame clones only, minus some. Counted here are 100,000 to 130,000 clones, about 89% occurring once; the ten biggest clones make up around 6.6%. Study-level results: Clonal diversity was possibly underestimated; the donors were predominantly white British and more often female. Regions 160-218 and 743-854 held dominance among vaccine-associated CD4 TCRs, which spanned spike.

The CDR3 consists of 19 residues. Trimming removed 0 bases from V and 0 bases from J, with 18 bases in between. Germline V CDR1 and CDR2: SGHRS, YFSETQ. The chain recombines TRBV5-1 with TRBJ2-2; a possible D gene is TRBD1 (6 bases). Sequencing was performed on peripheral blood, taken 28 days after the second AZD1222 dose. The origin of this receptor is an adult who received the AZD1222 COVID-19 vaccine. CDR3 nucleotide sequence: TGCGCCAGCAGCTTGGGGCCCCCCCGCAGGGGCACGAACACCGGGGAGCTGTTTTTT. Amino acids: CASSLGPPRRGTNTGELFF. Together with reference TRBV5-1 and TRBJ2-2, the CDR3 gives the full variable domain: KAGVTQTPRYLIKTRGQQVTLSCSPISGHRSVSWYQQTPGQGLQFLFEYFSETQRNKGNFPGRFSGRQFSNSRSEMNVSTLELGDSALYLCASSLGPPRRGTNTGELFFGEGSRLTVL.